This T cell receptor (beta chain) was identified in a study of blood T cell repertoires in COVID-19. Study details: Italy, Spain and the United States were the sources of the convalescent and acute COVID-19 samples. The analysed material was cDNA or gDNA that came from T cells, B-cell-depleted T cells, or PBMCs.

This clone was detected once. The V gene's germline CDR1 is MNHNY and CDR2 SVGAGI (reference sequence). The CDR3 contains 15 residues. V gave up 2 bases and J gave up 8 bases, with 18 bases separating them. Original processing notes: Counts of nucleated cells, estimated from reference gene primer amplification, were obtained. Repertoires were generated with immunoSEQ multiplex PCR, while TCRdb's copy carries only in-frame clones and drops some. V, J and clone size are taken as reported in that table, and D and trimming were inferred from the DNA itself. The table records roughly 140,000 clones, around four fifths of them present only once.

This TCR was recovered from a woman older than 75 with acute or convalescent COVID-19. This chain links TRBV6-6 with TRBJ1-2, with D possibly TRBD1 on 6 matching bases. Sample: peripheral blood. CDR3 amino acids: CASSYEASGGGGYTF. The DNA of the CDR3 is TGTGCCAGCAGTTACGAGGCGTCGGGGGGGGGCGGCTACACCTTC.